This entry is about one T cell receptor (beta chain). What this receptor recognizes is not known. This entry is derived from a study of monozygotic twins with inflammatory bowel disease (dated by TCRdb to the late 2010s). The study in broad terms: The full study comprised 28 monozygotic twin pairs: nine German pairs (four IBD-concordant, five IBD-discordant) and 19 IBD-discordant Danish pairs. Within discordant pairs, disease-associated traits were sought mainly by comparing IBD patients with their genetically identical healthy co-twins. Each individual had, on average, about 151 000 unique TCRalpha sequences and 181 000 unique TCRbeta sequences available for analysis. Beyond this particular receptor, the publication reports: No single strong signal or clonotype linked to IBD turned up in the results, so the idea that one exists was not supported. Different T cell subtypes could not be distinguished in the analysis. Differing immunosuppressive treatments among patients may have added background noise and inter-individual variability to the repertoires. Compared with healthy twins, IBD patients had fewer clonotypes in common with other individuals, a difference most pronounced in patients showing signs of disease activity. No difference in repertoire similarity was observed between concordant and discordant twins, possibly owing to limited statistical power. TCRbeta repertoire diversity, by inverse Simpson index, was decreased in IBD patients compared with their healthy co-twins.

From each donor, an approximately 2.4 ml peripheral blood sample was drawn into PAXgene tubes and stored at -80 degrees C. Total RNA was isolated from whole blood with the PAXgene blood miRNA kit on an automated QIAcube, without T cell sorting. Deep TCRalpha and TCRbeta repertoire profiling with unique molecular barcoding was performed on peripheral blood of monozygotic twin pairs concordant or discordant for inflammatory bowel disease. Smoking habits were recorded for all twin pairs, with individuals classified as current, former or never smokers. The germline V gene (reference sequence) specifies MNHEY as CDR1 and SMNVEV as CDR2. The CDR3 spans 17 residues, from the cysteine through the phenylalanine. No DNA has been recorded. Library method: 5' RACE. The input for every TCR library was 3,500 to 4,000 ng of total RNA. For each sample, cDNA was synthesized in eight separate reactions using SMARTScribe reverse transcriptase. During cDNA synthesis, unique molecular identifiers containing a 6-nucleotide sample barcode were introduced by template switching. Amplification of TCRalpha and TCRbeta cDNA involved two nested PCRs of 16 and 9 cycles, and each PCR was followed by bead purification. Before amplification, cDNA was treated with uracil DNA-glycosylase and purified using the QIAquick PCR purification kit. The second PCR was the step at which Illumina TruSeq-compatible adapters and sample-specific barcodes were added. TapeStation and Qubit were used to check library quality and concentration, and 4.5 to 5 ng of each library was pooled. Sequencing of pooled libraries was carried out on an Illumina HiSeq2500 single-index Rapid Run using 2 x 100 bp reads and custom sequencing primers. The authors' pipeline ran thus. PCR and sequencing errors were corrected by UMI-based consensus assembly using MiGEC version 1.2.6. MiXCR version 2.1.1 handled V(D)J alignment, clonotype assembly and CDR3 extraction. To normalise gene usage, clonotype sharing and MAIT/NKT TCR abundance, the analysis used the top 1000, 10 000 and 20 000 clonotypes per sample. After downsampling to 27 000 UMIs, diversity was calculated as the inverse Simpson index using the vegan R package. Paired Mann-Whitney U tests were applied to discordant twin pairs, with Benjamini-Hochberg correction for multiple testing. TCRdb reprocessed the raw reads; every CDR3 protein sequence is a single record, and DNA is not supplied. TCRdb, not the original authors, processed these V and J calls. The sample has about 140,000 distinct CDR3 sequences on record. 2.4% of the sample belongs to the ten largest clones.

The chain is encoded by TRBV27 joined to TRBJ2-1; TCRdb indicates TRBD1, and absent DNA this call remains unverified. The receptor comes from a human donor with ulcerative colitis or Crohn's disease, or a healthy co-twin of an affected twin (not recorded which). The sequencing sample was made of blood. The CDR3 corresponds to CASSLRGSGGTYNEQFF.